Presented here are 21 T cell receptor beta chains from one specimen sequenced in a study of monozygotic twins with inflammatory bowel disease. One entry per CDR3 protein, without DNA, is what TCRdb gives after re-calling the 5' RACE reads. This table holds approximately 400,000 distinct CDR3 sequences. Sequenced: blood. Receptor source: a human donor with ulcerative colitis or Crohn's disease, or a healthy co-twin of an affected twin (not recorded which).

The J gene is TRBJ2-7, the V gene TRBV6-1; TCRdb's assignment of TRBD1 cannot be checked, as there is no DNA. Germline CDR1 and CDR2: MNHNS and SASEGT. The CDR3 is made up of 16 amino acids. The CDR3: CASSEDLGTGIYEQYF.

The chain carries TRBV19 and TRBJ2-7; TCRdb's D gene call, TRBD2, goes unchecked for lack of DNA. The length of the CDR3 is 16 residues. Germline CDR1 reads LNHDA; CDR2 reads SQIVND (reference sequence). This CDR3 is CASSPRGGLLSYEQYF.

The CDR3 loop is CASSPMGANGVYF. The chain carries TRBV3-1 and TRBJ1-3; TCRdb designates TRBD1, a call that cannot be tested without DNA. Germline V gene sequence: CDR1 LGHDT, CDR2 YNNKEL (reference sequence). CDR3 length equals 13 residues.

This chain joins TRBV7-2 and TRBJ2-5; TCRdb names TRBD1, which stays unverified in the absence of DNA. Germline loops: CDR1 SGHTA, CDR2 FQGNSA. The CDR3 is 15 amino acids. This CDR3 is CASSLEQGWQETQYF.

The genes are TRBV5-4 and TRBJ1-5; TCRdb lists TRBD1, though no DNA is available to test this call. CDR1 is SGHNT, CDR2 YYREEE, per germline (reference sequence). The CDR3 is 16 amino acids. CDR3 sequence: CASSEGQPNSNQPQHF.

V usage is TRBV18 and J usage is TRBJ2-2; the TRBD2 assignment by TCRdb is unverifiable without DNA. This CDR3 spans 14 amino acids. Germline CDR1 and CDR2: KGHSH and LQKENI. Here the CDR3 reads CASSPTRIIGELFF.

This sequence joins TRBV7-2 and TRBJ2-2; TCRdb selects TRBD1, and the lack of DNA leaves this call unchecked. Germline CDR1 and CDR2: SGHTA and FQGNSA. The CDR3 totals 14 residues. CDR3 amino acids: CASSYGAGSGELFF.

This chain uses TRBV6-2 or TRBV6-3 with TRBJ2-1. Per germline, CDR1 MNHEY and CDR2 SVGEGT. This CDR3 is built from 14 residues. The CDR3 spells CASSYSGYQNEQFF.

V usage is TRBV7-2 and J usage is TRBJ1-3; TCRdb returns TRBD1, unconfirmable since there is no DNA. The CDR3 has 14 residues. CDR1 is SGHTA, CDR2 FQGNSA, per germline. CDR3: CASSRRDSGNTIYF.

This rearrangement joins TRBV2 to TRBJ2-1; TCRdb names TRBD2, which stays unverified in the absence of DNA. The CDR3 covers 15 residues. Germline values: CDR1 SNHLY, CDR2 FYNNEI. CDR3 sequence: CASNRGGLQYNEQFF.

The chain is built from TRBV20-1 and TRBJ2-5; TCRdb's D call, TRBD2, is unchecked because there is no DNA. Germline V gives CDR1 DFQATT, CDR2 SNEGSKA (reference sequence). This CDR3 contains 16 residues. CDR3 amino acids: CSAFAAGTTYQETQYF.

The V and J genes are TRBV20-1 and TRBJ2-7. The CDR3 totals 17 residues. Germline CDR1 and CDR2: DFQATT and SNEGSKA (reference sequence). The CDR3 sequence is CSATPFDQPATISEQYF.

CDR3 amino acids: CASSQGRSEKLFF. The J gene is TRBJ1-4, the V gene TRBV7-2. Germline V lookup: CDR1 SGHTA, CDR2 FQGNSA. The CDR3 is 13 residues long.

The chain has TRBV5-6 and TRBJ2-1; the TCRdb call, TRBD1, lacks DNA for checking. Germline loops: CDR1 SGHDT, CDR2 YYEEEE. This CDR3 is 12 amino acids long. The CDR3 loop is CASGGTANEQFF.

The chain is built from TRBV5-1 and TRBJ2-5; TCRdb designates TRBD2, a call that cannot be tested without DNA. Germline CDR1 SGHRS, CDR2 YFSETQ. The CDR3 totals 16 residues. The CDR3 reads CASREVSGGVQETQYF.

The V call is TRBV27, the J call TRBJ2-2. The CDR3 sequence is 13 residues long. Germline V gives CDR1 MNHEY, CDR2 SMNVEV (reference sequence). This chain's CDR3 is CASSHDNTGELFF.

V gene TRBV4-2 combines with J gene TRBJ1-2; TCRdb gives TRBD1 as the D gene, but with no DNA this cannot be confirmed. Germline CDR1 LGHNA, CDR2 YNFKEQ. This CDR3 has 18 residues. This CDR3 is CASSRLKTDRVANYGYTF.

The rearrangement links TRBV5-6 to TRBJ2-1; TCRdb proposes TRBD2, but this gene call is untestable without DNA. The CDR3 runs 15 residues. Germline CDR1 SGHDT, CDR2 YYEEEE. The CDR3 reads CASSSLGLAEIEQFF. Using reference TRBV5-6 and TRBJ2-1 for the parts outside the CDR3, the full variable domain is DAGVTQSPTHLIKTRGQQVTLRCSPKSGHDTVSWYQQALGQGPQFIFQYYEEEERQRGNFPDRFSGHQFPNYSSELNVNALLLGDSALYLCASSSLGLAEIEQFFGPGTRLTVL.

The rearrangement uses TRBV29-1 and TRBJ2-3; the TCRdb D gene call, TRBD2, has no DNA to confirm it. The CDR3 is 17 amino acids. CDR1 is SQVTM and CDR2 is ANQGSEA in the germline V gene. CDR3 sequence reads: CSVRGLRGRAGTDTQYF.

J is TRBJ1-3 and V is TRBV7-2; TCRdb names TRBD1, which stays unverified in the absence of DNA. Germline V gene data show CDR1 as SGHTA and CDR2 as FQGNSA. This CDR3 comprises 17 residues. CDR3 in amino acids: CASSLVDRGVSGNTIYF.

The chain recombines TRBV5-1 with TRBJ2-3; the TCRdb call, TRBD2, lacks DNA for checking. CDR1 and CDR2 from the germline V gene are SGHRS and YFSETQ. The CDR3 has 15 residues. This CDR3 is CASSISGGAADTQYF.